The clone carrying this TCR beta chain was counted a single time. Antigen: not known. Repertoires were generated with immunoSEQ multiplex PCR, while TCRdb's copy carries only in-frame clones and drops some. The repertoire includes about 420,000 clones, around 89% of them detected once, and approximately 4% sits in the top ten. The entry originates in a study of Ad26.COV2.S vaccination and SARS-CoV-2 variants. Across the study: Donor was assigned to the Ad26.COV2.S arm of trial COV1001.

Specified treatment: 15 to 20 received Ad26.COV2.S at low or high dose, single or two shots; five or six received placebo; per-sample allocation not given. Vaccine and placebo recipients were sampled on day 63 after the first injection. Trimming removed 0 bases at V and 0 bases at J, with 8 bases between. The CDR3 contains 16 residues. From germline, CDR1 is LGHNA and CDR2 YSLEER. Regarding the study as a whole: In TCR breadth and depth analyses, total T cell responses may have been underestimated.

This material consisted of peripheral blood, taken in a trial of Ad26.COV2.S vaccine versus placebo. The rearrangement uses TRBV4-3 and TRBJ1-4; D remains ambiguous. This TCR was sampled from a person aged 18 to 65 who received the Ad26.COV2.S COVID-19 vaccine or a placebo. CDR3 in amino acids: CASSQDLVATNEKLFF. CDR3 bases: TGCGCCAGCAGCCAAGATCTGGTAGCAACTAATGAAAAACTGTTTTTT.